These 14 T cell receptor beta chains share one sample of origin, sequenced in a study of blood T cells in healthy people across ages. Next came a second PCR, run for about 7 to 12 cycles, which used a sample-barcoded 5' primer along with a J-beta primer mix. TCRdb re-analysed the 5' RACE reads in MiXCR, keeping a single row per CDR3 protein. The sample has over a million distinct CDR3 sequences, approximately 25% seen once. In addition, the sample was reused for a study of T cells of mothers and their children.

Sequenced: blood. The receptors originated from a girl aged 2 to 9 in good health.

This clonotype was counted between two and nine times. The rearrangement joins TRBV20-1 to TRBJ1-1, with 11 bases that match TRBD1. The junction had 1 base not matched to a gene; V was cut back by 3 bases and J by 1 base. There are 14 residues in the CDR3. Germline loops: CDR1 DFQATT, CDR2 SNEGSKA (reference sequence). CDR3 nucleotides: TGCAGTGCTAGCGGGACAGGGGGGAACACTGAAGCTTTCTTT. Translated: CSASGTGGNTEAFF.

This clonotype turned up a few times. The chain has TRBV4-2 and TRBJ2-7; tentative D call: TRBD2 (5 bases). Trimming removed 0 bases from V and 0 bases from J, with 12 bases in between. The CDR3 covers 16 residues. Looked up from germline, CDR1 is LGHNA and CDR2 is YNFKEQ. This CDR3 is CASSQEFLADSYEQYF. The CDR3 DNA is TGTGCCAGCAGCCAAGAATTCCTAGCTGACTCCTACGAGCAGTACTTC.

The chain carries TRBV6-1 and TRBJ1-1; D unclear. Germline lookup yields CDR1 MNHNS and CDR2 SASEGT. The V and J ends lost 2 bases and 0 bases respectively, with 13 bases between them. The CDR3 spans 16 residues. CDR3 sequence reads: CASSERAGSLNTEAFF. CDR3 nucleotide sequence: TGTGCCAGCAGTGAAAGGGCAGGCTCCTTGAACACTGAAGCTTTCTTT.

The CDR3, as DNA: TGTGCCAGCAGCCCAGCACACCTTCAGGGCAATCAGCCCCAGCATTTT. This sequence encodes CASSPAHLQGNQPQHF. The genes are TRBV7-2 and TRBJ1-5; D remains unclear. The CDR3 is 16 residues long. V lost 5 bases and J 2 bases, leaving 16 bases between the germline ends. The germline gives CDR1 SGHTA, CDR2 FQGNSA.

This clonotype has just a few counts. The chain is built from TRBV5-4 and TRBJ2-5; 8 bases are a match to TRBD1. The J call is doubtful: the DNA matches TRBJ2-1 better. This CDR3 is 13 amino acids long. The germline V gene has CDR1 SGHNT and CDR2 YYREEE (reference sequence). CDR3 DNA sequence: TGTGCCACCTTGACAGGGGCTTACAATGAGCAGTTCTTC. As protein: CATLTGAYNEQFF.

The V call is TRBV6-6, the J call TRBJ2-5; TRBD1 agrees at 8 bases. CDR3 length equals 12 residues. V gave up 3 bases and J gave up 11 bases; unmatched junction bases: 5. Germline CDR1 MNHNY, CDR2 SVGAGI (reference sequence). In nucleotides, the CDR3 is TGTGCCAGCAGTTATACAGGGGGAGAGCAGTACTTC. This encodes CASSYTGGEQYF.

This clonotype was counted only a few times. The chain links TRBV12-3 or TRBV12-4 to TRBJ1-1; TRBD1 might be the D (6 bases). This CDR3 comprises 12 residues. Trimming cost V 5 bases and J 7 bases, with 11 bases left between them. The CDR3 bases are TGTGCCAGCAGTGAAATACAGGGTGAAGCTTTCTTT. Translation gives CASSEIQGEAFF.

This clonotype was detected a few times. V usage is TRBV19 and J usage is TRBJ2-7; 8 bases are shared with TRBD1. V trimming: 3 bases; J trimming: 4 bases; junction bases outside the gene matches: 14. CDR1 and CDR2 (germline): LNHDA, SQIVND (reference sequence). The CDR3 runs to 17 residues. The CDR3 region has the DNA TGTGCCAGTAGTATTTTTTTCCGTCAGGGGGCTGTGTACGAGCAGTACTTC. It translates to CASSIFFRQGAVYEQYF.

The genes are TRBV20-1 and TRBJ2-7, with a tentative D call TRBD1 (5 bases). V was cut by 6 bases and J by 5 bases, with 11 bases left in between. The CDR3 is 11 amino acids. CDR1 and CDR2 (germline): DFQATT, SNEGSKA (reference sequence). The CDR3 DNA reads TGCAGTGCCGCAGGGTCCCACGAGCAGTACTTC. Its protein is CSAAGSHEQYF.

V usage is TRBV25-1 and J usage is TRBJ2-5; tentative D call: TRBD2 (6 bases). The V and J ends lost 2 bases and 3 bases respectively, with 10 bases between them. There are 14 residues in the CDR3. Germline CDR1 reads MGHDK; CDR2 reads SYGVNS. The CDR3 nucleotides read TGTGCCAGCAGTGAAGTGGGACTGGAAGAGACCCAGTACTTC. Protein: CASSEVGLEETQYF.

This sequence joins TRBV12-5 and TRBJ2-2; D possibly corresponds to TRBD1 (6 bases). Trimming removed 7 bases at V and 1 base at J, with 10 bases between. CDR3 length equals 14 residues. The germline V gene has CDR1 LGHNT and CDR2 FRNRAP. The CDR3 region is CASASGQNTGELFF. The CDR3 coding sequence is TGTGCTAGTGCGTCGGGACAGAACACCGGGGAGCTGTTTTTT.

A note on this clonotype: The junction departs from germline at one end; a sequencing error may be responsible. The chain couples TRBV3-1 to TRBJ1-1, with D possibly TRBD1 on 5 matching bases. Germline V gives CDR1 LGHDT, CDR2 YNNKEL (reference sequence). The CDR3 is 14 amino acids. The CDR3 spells CASRQEAGWSEAFF. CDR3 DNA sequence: TGTGCCAGCAGACAAGAGGCAGGGTGGTCTGAAGCTTTCTTT.

The CDR3 is CSVDSLWGLHYDNEQFF. The DNA of the CDR3 is TGCAGCGTTGATAGCCTCTGGGGACTTCACTACGACAATGAGCAGTTCTTC. The chain has TRBV29-1 and TRBJ2-1; maybe TRBD2 (6 bases). Germline CDR1 and CDR2: SQVTM and ANQGSEA. Trimming stripped 3 bases from V and 5 bases from J, with 23 bases between. This CDR3 spans 17 amino acids.

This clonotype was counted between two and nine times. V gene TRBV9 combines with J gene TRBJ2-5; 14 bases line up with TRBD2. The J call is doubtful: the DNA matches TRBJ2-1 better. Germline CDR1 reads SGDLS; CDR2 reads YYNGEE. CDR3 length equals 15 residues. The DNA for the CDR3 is TGTGCCAGCAGCGTAGAGACTAGCGGGGGGGAAGAGCAGTTCTTC. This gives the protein CASSVETSGGEEQFF.